Shown below are 21 T cell receptor beta chains from a single sample sequenced in a study of T-cell memory formation after mild COVID-19. TCRdb passed the 5' RACE reads through MiXCR, listing each CDR3 protein once. This sample carries about 430,000 distinct CDR3 sequences, approximately 25% of them seen once, and the ten largest clones take around 8.1%. The material sequenced was PBMCs or a T cell subset sorted from them (not recorded which). The receptor source for this set is an adult woman who had mild COVID-19 (a few samples of this study predate the infection). Cell type and time point are not known.

The V and J genes are TRBV20-1 and TRBJ1-1; 11 positions match TRBD1. CDR3 length: 15 amino acids. V gave up 2 bases and J gave up 6 bases; unmatched junction bases: 8. Germline V gene lookup returns CDR1 DFQATT and CDR2 SNEGSKA (reference sequence). CDR3: CSARSGTGGVAEAFF. CDR3 bases: TGCAGTGCTAGATCGGGGACAGGGGGTGTAGCTGAAGCTTTCTTT.

The chain couples TRBV7-9 to TRBJ2-6, with 9 nucleotides matching TRBD2. V shed 2 bases, J shed 0 bases, and the junction held 2 bases outside the gene matches. Germline V gene data show CDR1 as SEHNR and CDR2 as FQNEAQ (reference sequence). The CDR3 spans 17 residues. CDR3 sequence reads: CASSLRAGGSGANVLTF. CDR3 DNA: TGTGCCAGCAGCTTAAGAGCGGGGGGCTCTGGGGCCAACGTCCTGACTTTC.

This clonotype was counted between two and nine times. The chain uses TRBV24-1 and TRBJ2-7, with D perhaps TRBD1 or TRBD2 (5 bases each). Germline assignment: CDR1 KGHDR and CDR2 SFDVKD. Between the trimmed V and J ends, which lost 7 bases and 0 bases, there was a span of 9 bases. The CDR3 is 13 amino acids. The CDR3 spells CATSGTHSYEQYF. The CDR3 DNA follows: TGTGCCACCAGCGGGACGCACTCCTACGAGCAGTACTTC.

The chain recombines TRBV9 with TRBJ2-1, with 11 bases aligning to TRBD2. The germline CDR1 and CDR2 sequences are SGDLS and YYNGEE. V was pared by 0 bases and J by 9 bases, with 5 bases of the junction left unmatched. The CDR3 totals 15 residues. The CDR3 DNA follows: TGTGCCAGCAGCGTAGTGGCTAGCGGGGGGCCTGAGCAGTTCTTC. Encoded protein: CASSVVASGGPEQFF.

The chain joins TRBV14 to TRBJ2-1; possibly TRBD2 for D (5 bases). The germline gives CDR1 SGHDN, CDR2 FVKESK. CDR3 length: 18 residues. With 0 bases removed from V and 0 bases from J, the gap between germline ends came to 15 bases. CDR3 region: CASSQDIWSGRSYNEQFF. The CDR3 bases are TGTGCCAGCAGCCAAGATATATGGAGCGGACGCTCCTACAATGAGCAGTTCTTC. The whole variable domain, filled in from reference TRBV14 and TRBJ2-1, reads EAGVTQFPSHSVIEKGQTVTLRCDPISGHDNLYWYRRVMGKEIKFLLHFVKESKQDESGMPNNRFLAERTGGTYSTLKVQPAELEDSGVYFCASSQDIWSGRSYNEQFFGPGTRLTVL.

This clonotype was seen only a few times. The rearrangement joins TRBV7-3 to TRBJ2-3, with 8 nucleotides matching TRBD1. Germline V gene lookup returns CDR1 SGHTA and CDR2 FQGTGA. V lost 5 bases and J lost 5; bases outside the gene matches: 6. The CDR3 spans 14 residues. CDR3 bases: TGTGCCAGCAGCCCCAATGACAGGGGAGATACGCAGTATTTT. Residues: CASSPNDRGDTQYF. Full variable domain (rest looked up from reference TRBV7-3 and TRBJ2-3): GAGVSQTPSNKVTEKGKYVELRCDPISGHTALYWYRQSLGQGPEFLIYFQGTGAADDSGLPNDRFFAVRPEGSVSTLKIQRTERGDSAVYLCASSPNDRGDTQYFGPGTRLTVL.

This clonotype occurred a few times. The chain is built from TRBV20-1 and TRBJ2-3, with TRBD2 matching over 11 bases. The CDR3 is 15 residues long. CDR1 and CDR2 from the germline V gene are DFQATT and SNEGSKA (reference sequence). Trimming cost V 2 bases and J 3 bases; bases outside gene matches: 4. CDR3 loop: CSARLAGGRTDTQYF. CDR3 nucleotide sequence: TGCAGTGCTAGACTAGCGGGGGGCCGGACAGATACGCAGTATTTT.

This clonotype was seen many times. The V call is TRBV18, the J call TRBJ1-2; D call uncertain. Per germline, CDR1 KGHSH and CDR2 LQKENI. This CDR3 contains 15 residues. Trimming pared 0 bases from V and 3 bases from J, leaving 11 bases between. In nucleotides, the CDR3 is TGTGCCAGCTCACCACCAGGTAACAGAGACTATGGCTACACCTTC. Translated: CASSPPGNRDYGYTF. Supplemented by reference TRBV18 and TRBJ1-2, the full variable domain reads NAGVMQNPRHLVRRRGQEARLRCSPMKGHSHVYWYRQLPEEGLKFMVYLQKENIIDESGMPKERFSAEFPKEGPSILRIQQVVRGDSAAYFCASSPPGNRDYGYTFGSGTRLTVV.

The chain's CDR3 is CASSLGTGGGNTIYF. Here the CDR3 DNA reads TGTGCCAGCAGCTTAGGAACAGGGGGTGGAAACACCATATATTTT. J is TRBJ1-3 and V is TRBV7-6; TRBD1 matches 8 bases. Germline V gene sequence: CDR1 SGHVS, CDR2 FNYEAQ. The length of the CDR3 is 15 residues. V gave up 1 base and J gave up 3 bases; unmatched junction bases: 2.

This clonotype was counted between two and nine times. The chain couples TRBV7-9 to TRBJ2-7; D possibly matches TRBD1 or TRBD2 (5 bases each). The length of the CDR3 is 14 residues. The germline gives CDR1 SEHNR, CDR2 FQNEAQ (reference sequence). Trimming shortened V by 2 bases and J by 5 bases, and 13 bases separated the two germline ends. The CDR3 here is CASSLNPGAHEQYF. The CDR3 nucleotides read TGTGCCAGCAGCTTAAACCCCGGGGCCCACGAGCAGTACTTC.

The rearrangement joins TRBV23-1 to TRBJ1-5; D is ambiguous. TRBV23-1 is an open reading frame, and its role is uncertain. The CDR3 loop spans 15 amino acids. Between the trimmed V and J ends, which lost 5 bases and 4 bases, there was a span of 15 bases. The CDR3 spells CASSSTVGGNQPQHF. CDR3 DNA: TGCGCCAGCAGTTCAACAGTGGGTGGTAATCAGCCCCAGCATTTT.

This clonotype appeared a few times. The chain combines TRBV29-1 with TRBJ2-1, with TRBD1 matching 9 bases. Germline CDR1 is SQVTM and CDR2 is ANQGSEA. The V gene end was trimmed by 5 bases and the J gene end by 0 bases; junction bases not matched to a gene: 5. There are 15 residues in the CDR3. CDR3 protein: CSVKKDRGSYNEQFF. CDR3 nucleotides: TGCAGCGTTAAGAAGGACAGGGGCTCCTACAATGAGCAGTTCTTC.

This clonotype was detected a few times. The rearrangement uses TRBV5-1 and TRBJ2-5; D unresolved. CDR1 SGHRS and CDR2 YFSETQ come from the germline V gene. This CDR3 has 13 amino acids. Trimming pared 2 bases from V and 5 bases from J, leaving 10 bases between. This CDR3 reads CASSFNQEETQYF. The CDR3 DNA sequence: TGCGCCAGCAGCTTTAACCAGGAGGAGACCCAGTACTTC. Filled out from reference TRBV5-1 and TRBJ2-5, the complete variable domain reads KAGVTQTPRYLIKTRGQQVTLSCSPISGHRSVSWYQQTPGQGLQFLFEYFSETQRNKGNFPGRFSGRQFSNSRSEMNVSTLELGDSALYLCASSFNQEETQYFGPGTRLLVL.

J is TRBJ1-1 and V is TRBV6-6; D gene uncertain. V shed 5 bases and J shed 8 bases, with 12 bases lying between them. The CDR3 extends over 12 amino acids. The V gene's germline CDR1 is MNHNY and CDR2 SVGAGI (reference sequence). The CDR3 loop reads CASSRGPLEAFF. For the CDR3, the DNA is TGTGCCAGCAGTCGCGGCCCCTTAGAAGCTTTCTTT.

This clonotype was seen a handful of times. This rearrangement joins TRBV20-1 to TRBJ2-3, with 7 positions matching TRBD2. This CDR3 spans 15 amino acids. J gave up 2 bases and V 6 bases, and 11 bases lay outside the gene matches. Germline CDR1 and CDR2: DFQATT and SNEGSKA (reference sequence). The CDR3 bases are TGCAGTGCGAGAACGACTAGCCCCTCCACAGATACGCAGTATTTT. Translating gives CSARTTSPSTDTQYF.

Many counts were recorded for this clonotype. The chain couples TRBV20-1 to TRBJ1-1; 7 bases fit TRBD1. The V gene end was trimmed by 3 bases and the J gene end by 0 bases; junction bases not matched to a gene: 25. CDR1 and CDR2 (germline): DFQATT, SNEGSKA (reference sequence). CDR3 length equals 21 residues. CDR3 coding DNA: TGCAGTGCTAGGCACAGTAATCGTTACCGGGACAGCCGGACCATGAACACTGAAGCTTTCTTT. Translating it yields CSARHSNRYRDSRTMNTEAFF.

V usage is TRBV10-3 and J usage is TRBJ2-7, with D possibly matching TRBD2 (5 bases). CDR1 is ENHRY and CDR2 is SYGVKD in the germline V gene. This CDR3 is 14 amino acids long. The V end was cut by 9 bases, the J end by 3 bases, with 18 bases between. The CDR3 DNA reads TGTGCCATAAGGACCCCCGGAGGTGTCTACGAGCAGTACTTC. Translated, it gives CAIRTPGGVYEQYF.

In this sample, this clonotype turned up a few times. The rearrangement uses TRBV7-9 and TRBJ2-2; 11 positions match TRBD1. The V gene's germline CDR1 is SEHNR and CDR2 FQNEAQ (reference sequence). This CDR3 contains 16 residues. Unmatched junction bases numbered 9, after V lost 5 bases and J lost 7 bases. Written as DNA, the CDR3 is TGTGCCAGCAGCATCGGACAGGGGGCGATAGACGGGGAGCTGTTTTTT. Translating it yields CASSIGQGAIDGELFF.

This clonotype showed up many times. The CDR3 here is CASSFMVQETQYF. The CDR3 DNA reads TGCGCCAGCAGCTTTATGGTCCAAGAGACCCAGTACTTC. V usage is TRBV5-1 and J usage is TRBJ2-5; D gene ambiguous. Trimming took off 2 bases at V and 1 base at J, with 6 bases between the two ends. In germline, CDR1 is SGHRS, CDR2 YFSETQ. The CDR3 totals 13 residues.

There are a few counts of this clonotype. The V call is TRBV24-1, the J call TRBJ2-1; no definite D call. Germline-derived CDR1 and CDR2 are KGHDR and SFDVKD. The CDR3 contains 14 residues. Trimming removed 4 bases at V and 3 bases at J, with 9 bases between. CDR3 sequence: CATSDPYDYNEQFF. CDR3 DNA: TGTGCCACCAGTGACCCGTATGACTACAATGAGCAGTTCTTC.

This clonotype turned up a few times. This rearrangement joins TRBV20-1 to TRBJ2-7; weak D call: TRBD2 (6 bases). Between the trimmed V and J ends, which lost 0 bases and 0 bases, there was a span of 12 bases. The CDR3 loop spans 15 amino acids. Germline V gene sequence: CDR1 DFQATT, CDR2 SNEGSKA (reference sequence). CDR3 region: CSAREAGTGSYEQYF. The CDR3 nucleotides read TGCAGTGCTAGAGAAGCCGGGACTGGCTCCTACGAGCAGTACTTC.